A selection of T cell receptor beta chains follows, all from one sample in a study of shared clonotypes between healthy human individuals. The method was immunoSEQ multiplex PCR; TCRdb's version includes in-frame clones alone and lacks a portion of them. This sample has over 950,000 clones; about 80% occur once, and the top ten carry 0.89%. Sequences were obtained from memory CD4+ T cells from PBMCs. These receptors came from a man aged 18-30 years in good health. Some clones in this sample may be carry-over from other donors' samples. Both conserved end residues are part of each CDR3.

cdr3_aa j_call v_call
CASSPGLAGVQETQYF TRBJ2-5 TRBV5-1
CASSLVLAGGPSGETQYF TRBJ2-5 TRBV7-6
CASRLGGGETQYF TRBJ2-5 TRBV10-2
CASSHRRLNTEAFF TRBJ1-1 TRBV4-2
CASSPEAGANVLTF TRBJ2-6 TRBV18
CASKGGPNTEAFF TRBJ1-1 TRBV28
CASRRMVLLETQYF TRBJ2-5 TRBV5-1
CASSTTGAQETQYF TRBJ2-5 TRBV5-1
CASSKGGRASEETQYF TRBJ2-5 TRBV4-2
CASSLKRLAGPEDTQYF TRBJ2-3 TRBV5-4
CASSWGTNNEQFF TRBJ2-1 TRBV5-1